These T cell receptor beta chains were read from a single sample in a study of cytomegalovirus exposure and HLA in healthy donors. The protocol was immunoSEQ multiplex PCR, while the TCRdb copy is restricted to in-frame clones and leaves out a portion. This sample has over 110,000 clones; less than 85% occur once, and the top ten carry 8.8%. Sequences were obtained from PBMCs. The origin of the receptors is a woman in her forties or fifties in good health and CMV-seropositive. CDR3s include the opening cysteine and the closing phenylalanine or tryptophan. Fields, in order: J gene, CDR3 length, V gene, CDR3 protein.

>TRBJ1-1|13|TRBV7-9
CASGSIREGEAFF
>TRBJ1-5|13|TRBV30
CAWSGQGGQPQHF
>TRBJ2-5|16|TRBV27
CASSHRLAGYQETQYF
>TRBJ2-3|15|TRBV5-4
CASSLERGGSNTQYF
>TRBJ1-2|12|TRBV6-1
CASREQGGGYTF
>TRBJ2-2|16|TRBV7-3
CASSLWSRAGTGELFF
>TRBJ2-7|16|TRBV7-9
CASSLGGQGSSYEQYF
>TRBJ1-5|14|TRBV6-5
CASNSGQGDQPQHF
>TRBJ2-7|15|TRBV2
CASSPDSGHSYEQYF
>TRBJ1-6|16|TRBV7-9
CASRETDRGEDSPLHF
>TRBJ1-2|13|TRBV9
CASSEQPGSGYTF
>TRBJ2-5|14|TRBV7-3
CASSLNTGQETQYF
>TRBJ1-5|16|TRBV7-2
CASSSYIGQGDQPQHF
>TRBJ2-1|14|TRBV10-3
CAISEPRLAGKQFF
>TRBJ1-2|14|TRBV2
CASRAPSTNYGYTF
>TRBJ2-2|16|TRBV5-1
CASSPRQGPNTGELFF
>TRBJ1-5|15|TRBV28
CASSLAGDSNQPQHF
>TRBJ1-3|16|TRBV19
CASSILPRRAGNTIYF
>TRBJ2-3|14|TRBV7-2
CASSKGTGTDTQYF
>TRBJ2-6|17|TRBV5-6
CASSYRTGTIGANVLTF
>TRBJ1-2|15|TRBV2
CASRPKRGGADGYTF
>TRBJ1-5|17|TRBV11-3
CASSLLDKGGEEQPQHF
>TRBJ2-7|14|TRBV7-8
CASSLRQGPYEQYF
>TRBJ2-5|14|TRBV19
CASSIGGGQETQYF